The 30 T cell receptor beta chains below come from one sample, sequenced in a study of blood T cell repertoires in COVID-19. Sequencing was performed with immunoSEQ multiplex PCR; in TCRdb, only in-frame clones are kept and a portion is missing. Of under 130,000 clones listed, around 90% are singletons. The sequencing input was peripheral blood. The receptors derive from a human donor in a cohort sampled during active COVID-19.

The chain uses TRBV28 and TRBJ2-3; TRBD1 matches at 9 bases. V lost 6 bases to trimming and J lost 3 bases; unmatched junction nucleotides: 10. In germline, CDR1 is MDHEN, CDR2 SYDVKM. CDR3 size: 16 residues. CDR3 in amino acids: CASSDFGTGTTDTQYF. The CDR3 bases are TGTGCCAGCAGCGATTTCGGGACAGGGACGACAGATACGCAGTATTTT.

The chain carries TRBV12-3 or TRBV12-4 and TRBJ2-5; D is possibly TRBD2 (6 bases). V was shortened by 8 bases and J by 9 bases, with 16 bases between the two germline ends. The CDR3 runs to 12 residues. CDR3 in amino acids: CASRRGLGPQYF. CDR3 coding DNA: TGTGCCAGCCGGCGGGGCTTGGGGCCCCAGTACTTC.

This chain joins TRBV6-5 and TRBJ1-5; D possibly corresponds to TRBD1 (6 bases). Trimming took off 7 bases at V and 6 bases at J, with 16 bases between the two ends. CDR3 length equals 14 residues. Germline lookup yields CDR1 MNHEY and CDR2 SVGAGI. Here the CDR3 reads CASKRGAESQPQHF. CDR3 bases: TGTGCCAGCAAGCGGGGGGCCGAGAGTCAGCCCCAGCATTTT.

The chain uses TRBV28 and TRBJ2-5; 7 bases map to TRBD1. In germline, CDR1 is MDHEN, CDR2 SYDVKM. The length of the CDR3 is 16 residues. The junction had 9 bases not matched to a gene; V was cut back by 0 bases and J by 5 bases. The chain's CDR3 is CASSLWGRGHGETQYF. CDR3 coding DNA: TGTGCCAGCAGTTTATGGGGTAGGGGGCATGGTGAGACCCAGTACTTC.

The chain links TRBV29-1 to TRBJ1-1; D gene unclear. The CDR3 spans 13 residues. V was clipped by 5 bases and J by 0 bases, with 10 bases between them. In germline, CDR1 is SQVTM, CDR2 ANQGSEA. CDR3 sequence reads: CSVRELMNTEAFF. The CDR3 region has the DNA TGCAGCGTTCGCGAGCTCATGAACACTGAAGCTTTCTTT.

The chain uses TRBV27 and TRBJ2-3, with 10 bases identical to TRBD2. Germline CDR1 and CDR2: MNHEY and SMNVEV (reference sequence). The CDR3 is made up of 15 amino acids. The V gene end was trimmed by 5 bases and the J gene end by 1 base; junction bases not matched to a gene: 3. The CDR3 DNA reads TGTGCCAGCAGTCGTGGGACTAGCGGCACAGATACGCAGTATTTT. Amino acid sequence: CASSRGTSGTDTQYF.

This chain uses TRBV6-2 or TRBV6-3 with TRBJ2-7; D might be TRBD1 (5 bases). Trimming pared 0 bases from V and 4 bases from J, leaving 7 bases between. Germline V gene sequence: CDR1 MNHEY, CDR2 SVGEGT. This CDR3 is 13 amino acids long. The CDR3 reads CASSYSGDYEQYF. For the CDR3, the DNA is TGTGCCAGCAGTTACTCAGGGGATTACGAGCAGTACTTC.

The chain combines TRBV19 with TRBJ2-2, with TRBD2 matching over 7 bases. This CDR3 is built from 17 residues. Per the germline V gene, CDR1 is LNHDA and CDR2 is SQIVND (reference sequence). The V segment lost 5 bases and the J segment 0 bases; nucleotides outside the gene matches: 9. In DNA, the CDR3 is TGTGCCAGTAGTCCCATATGGACTAGTCCGAACACCGGGGAGCTGTTTTTT. Its translation is CASSPIWTSPNTGELFF.

This chain uses TRBV6-1 with TRBJ1-1; 7 bases map to TRBD1. Per the germline V gene, CDR1 is MNHNS and CDR2 is SASEGT. V was pared by 2 bases and J by 6 bases, with 3 bases of the junction left unmatched. The length of the CDR3 is 13 residues. CDR3 residues: CASSENRGPEAFF. The CDR3 bases are TGTGCCAGCAGTGAAAACAGGGGCCCTGAAGCTTTCTTT.

CDR3 protein: CASSARAPWPQHF. The CDR3 coding sequence is TGTGCCAGCAGCGCGCGGGCCCCTTGGCCCCAGCATTTT. The gene calls are TRBV28 and TRBJ1-5; D uncertain. V dropped 6 bases and J dropped 9 bases, with 15 bases sitting between them. Per germline, CDR1 MDHEN and CDR2 SYDVKM. The CDR3 sequence is 13 residues long. Together with reference TRBV28 and TRBJ1-5, the CDR3 gives the full variable domain: DVKVTQSSRYLVKRTGEKVFLECVQDMDHENMFWYRQDPGLGLRLIYFSYDVKMKEKGDIPEGYSVSREKKERFSLILESASTNQTSMYLCASSARAPWPQHFGDGTRLSIL.

The genes are TRBV9 and TRBJ2-3, with D unclear. The germline gives CDR1 SGDLS, CDR2 YYNGEE. The CDR3 covers 16 residues. V was clipped by 3 bases and J by 6 bases, with 20 bases between them. This CDR3 reads CASSEGVAQKVDTQYF. In nucleotides, the CDR3 is TGTGCCAGCAGCGAAGGAGTAGCCCAAAAGGTGGATACGCAGTATTTT. Together with reference TRBV9 and TRBJ2-3, the CDR3 gives the full variable domain: DSGVTQTPKHLITATGQRVTLRCSPRSGDLSVYWYQQSLDQGLQFLIQYYNGEERAKGNILERFSAQQFPDLHSELNLSSLELGDSALYFCASSEGVAQKVDTQYFGPGTRLTVL.

The chain joins TRBV7-8 to TRBJ1-1, with a weak D call TRBD1 (5 bases). With 3 bases removed from V and 3 bases from J, the gap between germline ends came to 14 bases. Germline loops: CDR1 SGHVS, CDR2 FQNEAQ. This CDR3 comprises 15 residues. The CDR3 sequence is CASSFSREGDTEAFF. The CDR3, as DNA: TGTGCCAGCAGCTTTTCCAGGGAAGGGGACACTGAAGCTTTCTTT.

The chain links TRBV6-6 to TRBJ2-1; 8 bases are shared with TRBD1. Per the germline V gene, CDR1 is MNHNY and CDR2 is SVGAGI (reference sequence). V shed 5 bases and J 4 bases; nucleotides not matched to a gene: 4. The CDR3 has 14 amino acids. CDR3 coding DNA: TGTGCCAGCAGTCCGGGACAGGAGTACAATGAGCAGTTCTTC. It specifies CASSPGQEYNEQFF.

V gene TRBV5-1 combines with J gene TRBJ2-1; 8 nucleotides line up with TRBD1. CDR3 length: 14 residues. Germline V CDR1 and CDR2: SGHRS, YFSETQ. The V segment lost 5 bases and the J segment 5 bases; nucleotides outside the gene matches: 6. CDR3 amino acids: CASRRIQGDNEQFF. CDR3 in DNA: TGCGCCAGCAGACGAATACAGGGGGACAATGAGCAGTTCTTC.

The rearrangement joins TRBV6-5 to TRBJ1-3, with D possibly TRBD1 on 5 matching bases. CDR1 and CDR2 from the germline V gene are MNHEY and SVGAGI. The CDR3 is made up of 14 amino acids. The V end lost 10 bases, the J end lost 0 bases, and 13 bases lay between the germline ends. The CDR3 spells CAIPGLSSGNTIYF. The CDR3 DNA reads TGTGCCATCCCGGGACTCAGCTCTGGAAACACCATATATTTT.

This clone was recorded a few times. In DNA form, the CDR3 reads TGTGCCAGCAGCTTAGCCGGGACACCGGGGTTCAATCAGCCCCAGCATTTT. Translating it yields CASSLAGTPGFNQPQHF. The chain has TRBV7-9 and TRBJ1-5; D might be TRBD1 (6 bases). Germline-derived CDR1 and CDR2 are SEHNR and FQNEAQ (reference sequence). Trimming pared 0 bases from V and 3 bases from J, leaving 15 bases between. This CDR3 comprises 17 residues. Filled out from reference TRBV7-9 and TRBJ1-5, the complete variable domain reads DTGVSQNPRHKITKRGQNVTFRCDPISEHNRLYWYRQTLGQGPEFLTYFQNEAQLEKSRLLSDRFSAERPKGSFSTLEIQRTEQGDSAMYLCASSLAGTPGFNQPQHFGDGTRLSIL.

The chain has TRBV5-1 and TRBJ2-3, with 7 bases lining up with TRBD1. V trimming: 0 bases; J trimming: 0 bases; junction bases outside the gene matches: 4. The germline V gene encodes CDR1 SGHRS and CDR2 YFSETQ. The CDR3 spans 16 residues. The CDR3 is CASSLGAGGSTDTQYF. DNA for the CDR3: TGCGCCAGCAGCTTGGGGGCAGGGGGTAGCACAGATACGCAGTATTTT.

The CDR3: CASSFGTDFNYGYTF. CDR3 in DNA: TGTGCCAGCAGCTTCGGGACAGATTTTAACTATGGCTACACCTTC. The chain has TRBV7-9 and TRBJ1-2, with 7 positions matching TRBD1. The CDR3 totals 15 residues. The V segment lost 3 bases and the J segment 1 base; nucleotides outside the gene matches: 5. CDR1 and CDR2 (germline): SEHNR, FQNEAQ (reference sequence).

This clone was detected once. This chain uses TRBV4-1 with TRBJ2-3; TRBD2 aligns across 7 bases. V was clipped by 0 bases and J by 5 bases; unmatched bases: 5. CDR1 is MGHRA, CDR2 YSYEKL, per germline. CDR3 length: 15 residues. This CDR3 is CASSQDAGEGDTQYF. CDR3 sequence (DNA): TGCGCCAGCAGCCAAGATGCGGGGGAGGGAGATACGCAGTATTTT.

The V and J genes are TRBV7-9 and TRBJ2-1; D perhaps matches TRBD1 (5 bases). This CDR3 is 16 amino acids long. Germline CDR1 SEHNR, CDR2 FQNEAQ (reference sequence). V was cut by 5 bases and J by 3 bases, with 17 bases left in between. The CDR3: CASSPPPTAYYNEQFF. The CDR3 DNA reads as TGTGCCAGCAGCCCGCCCCCGACAGCTTACTACAATGAGCAGTTCTTC.

V usage is TRBV5-4 and J usage is TRBJ2-3; 7 bases match TRBD1. The length of the CDR3 is 17 residues. Germline assignment: CDR1 SGHNT and CDR2 YYREEE (reference sequence). The junction had 13 bases not matched to a gene; V was cut back by 5 bases and J by 1 base. DNA of the CDR3: TGTGCCAGCAGTTTCACAATTTCAGGGGGTGGCACAGATACGCAGTATTTT. It encodes CASSFTISGGGTDTQYF.

The CDR3 here is CASSPPVSGDSYEQYF. The CDR3, as DNA: TGCGCCAGCAGCCCCCCGGTGAGCGGGGACTCCTACGAGCAGTACTTC. The rearrangement uses TRBV5-1 and TRBJ2-7; 7 bases match TRBD2. The CDR3 consists of 16 residues. V was clipped by 4 bases and J by 0 bases; unmatched bases: 10. Germline CDR1 is SGHRS and CDR2 is YFSETQ.

In this sample, this clone turned up a few times. The V call is TRBV20-1, the J call TRBJ1-3, with TRBD1 as a possible D gene (5 bases). This CDR3 has 10 residues. CDR1 is DFQATT and CDR2 is SNEGSKA in the germline V gene (reference sequence). V was clipped by 7 bases and J by 9 bases, with 10 bases between them. The CDR3 region is CSDPGGTIYF. The CDR3 coding sequence is TGCAGTGACCCGGGGGGCACCATATATTTT.

The gene calls are TRBV6-5 and TRBJ2-5, with 9 bases fitting TRBD2. This CDR3 has 14 amino acids. The V segment lost 5 bases and the J segment 1 base; nucleotides outside the gene matches: 2. The germline V gene has CDR1 MNHEY and CDR2 SVGAGI. The CDR3 region has the DNA TGTGCCAGCAGTCGACTAGCGGTCCAAGAGACCCAGTACTTC. Translating gives CASSRLAVQETQYF.

This rearrangement joins TRBV27 to TRBJ1-1, with D tentatively TRBD1 (5 bases). Germline CDR1 is MNHEY and CDR2 is SMNVEV (reference sequence). The CDR3 is 14 residues long. V was clipped by 1 base and J by 4 bases, with 10 bases between them. For the CDR3, the DNA is TGTGCCAGCAGTTTATGGCAGGGTAGCACTGAAGCTTTCTTT. Residues: CASSLWQGSTEAFF.

This clone was detected once. This chain joins TRBV5-4 and TRBJ2-2, with no clear D. The CDR3 has 14 residues. V lost 2 bases and J lost 4, with 9 bases in between. Looked up from germline, CDR1 is SGHNT and CDR2 is YYREEE (reference sequence). CDR3 loop: CASSFSGFTGELFF. In DNA, the CDR3 is TGTGCCAGCAGCTTCAGTGGTTTCACCGGGGAGCTGTTTTTT.

J is TRBJ2-1 and V is TRBV12-3 or TRBV12-4; 7 nucleotides line up with TRBD1. The CDR3 sequence is 13 residues long. V shed 8 bases and J 4 bases; nucleotides not matched to a gene: 5. Here the CDR3 reads CASRGDRYNEQFF. The CDR3 DNA is TGTGCCAGCCGTGGGGACAGATACAATGAGCAGTTCTTC.

The chain carries TRBV6-6 and TRBJ1-2; 10 positions match TRBD1. J lost 0 bases, V lost 4 bases, and 5 bases had no gene match. Germline V CDR1 and CDR2: MNHNY, SVGAGI (reference sequence). The CDR3 is 16 amino acids. The CDR3 protein is CASSSGQGVANYGYTF. DNA for the CDR3: TGTGCCAGCAGTTCCGGACAGGGGGTAGCTAACTATGGCTACACCTTC.

This clone has just one count. The gene calls are TRBV29-1 and TRBJ2-5; 12 bases agree with TRBD1. CDR1 SQVTM and CDR2 ANQGSEA come from the germline V gene. The CDR3 totals 14 residues. V trimming: 7 bases; J trimming: 3 bases; junction bases outside the gene matches: 6. DNA of the CDR3: TGCAGCGCGGGGACAGGGGGCTCTAAAGAGACCCAGTACTTC. Its protein product is CSAGTGGSKETQYF.

The rearrangement links TRBV18 to TRBJ2-5; D remains ambiguous. Trimming left V 2 bases short and J 2 bases short, with 6 bases between. From germline, CDR1 is KGHSH and CDR2 LQKENI. CDR3 length equals 13 residues. The CDR3 sequence: CASSPTRQETQYF. The CDR3 DNA reads as TGTGCCAGCTCACCAACTCGTCAAGAGACCCAGTACTTC.